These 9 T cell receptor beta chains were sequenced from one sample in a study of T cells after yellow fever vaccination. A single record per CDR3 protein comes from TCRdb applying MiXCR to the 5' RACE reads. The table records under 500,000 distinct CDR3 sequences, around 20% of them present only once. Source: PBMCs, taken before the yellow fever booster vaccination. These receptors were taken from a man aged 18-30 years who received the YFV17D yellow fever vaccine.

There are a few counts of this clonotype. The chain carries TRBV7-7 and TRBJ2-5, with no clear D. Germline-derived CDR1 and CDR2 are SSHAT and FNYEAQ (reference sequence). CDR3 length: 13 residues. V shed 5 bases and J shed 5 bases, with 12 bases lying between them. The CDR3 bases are TGTGCCAGCAGCGAGGACCTCCAGGAGACCCAGTACTTC. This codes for CASSEDLQETQYF.

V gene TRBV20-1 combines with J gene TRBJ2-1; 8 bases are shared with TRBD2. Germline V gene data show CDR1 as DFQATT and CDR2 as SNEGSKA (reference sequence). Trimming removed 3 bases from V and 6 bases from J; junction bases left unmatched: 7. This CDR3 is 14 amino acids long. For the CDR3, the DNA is TGCAGTGCTAGGGCCGGGACTAGGGTCAATGAGCAGTTCTTC. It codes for CSARAGTRVNEQFF.

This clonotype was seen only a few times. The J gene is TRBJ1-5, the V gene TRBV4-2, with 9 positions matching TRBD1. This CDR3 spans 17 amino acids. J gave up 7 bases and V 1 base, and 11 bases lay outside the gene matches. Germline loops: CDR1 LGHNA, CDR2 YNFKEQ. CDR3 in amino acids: CASSQAEGQGVRQPQHF. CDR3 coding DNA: TGTGCCAGCAGCCAAGCGGAGGGACAGGGTGTCAGACAGCCCCAGCATTTT.

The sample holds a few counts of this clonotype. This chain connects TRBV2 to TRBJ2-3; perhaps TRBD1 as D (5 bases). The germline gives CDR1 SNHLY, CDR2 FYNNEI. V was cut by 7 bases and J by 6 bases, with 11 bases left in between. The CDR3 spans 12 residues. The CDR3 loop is CASNRKGDTQYF. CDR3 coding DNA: TGTGCCAGCAACCGAAAGGGGGATACGCAGTATTTT.

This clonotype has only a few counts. The CDR3 nucleotides are TGCGCCAGCAGCCCGGGGTCGCTCGGGGGAAGCACAGATACGCAGTATTTT. It codes for CASSPGSLGGSTDTQYF. The chain recombines TRBV4-1 with TRBJ2-3, with D possibly TRBD2 on 6 matching bases. Germline assignment: CDR1 MGHRA and CDR2 YSYEKL. Trimming took 4 bases from V and 0 from J, leaving 17 bases between them. CDR3 length: 17 residues.

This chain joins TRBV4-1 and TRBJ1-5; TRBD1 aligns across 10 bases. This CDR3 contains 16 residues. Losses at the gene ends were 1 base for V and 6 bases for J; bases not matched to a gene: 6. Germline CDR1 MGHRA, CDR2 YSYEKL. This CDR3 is CASSQAVTGGGQPQHF. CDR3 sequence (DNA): TGCGCCAGCAGCCAAGCCGTGACAGGGGGCGGTCAGCCCCAGCATTTT.

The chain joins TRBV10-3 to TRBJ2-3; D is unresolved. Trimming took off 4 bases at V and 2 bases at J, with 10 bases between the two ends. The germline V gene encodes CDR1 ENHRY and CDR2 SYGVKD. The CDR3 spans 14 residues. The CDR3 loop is CAISGYGFTDTQYF. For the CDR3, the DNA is TGTGCCATCAGTGGTTACGGATTCACAGATACGCAGTATTTT.

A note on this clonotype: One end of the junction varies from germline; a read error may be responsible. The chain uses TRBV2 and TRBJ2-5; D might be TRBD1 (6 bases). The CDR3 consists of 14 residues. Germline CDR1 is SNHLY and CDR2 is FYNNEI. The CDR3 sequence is CASSAGRAGQYSGF. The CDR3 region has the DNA TGTGCCAGCAGTGCCGGAAGGGCAGGACAGTACAGCGGCTTC.

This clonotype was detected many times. DNA of the CDR3: TGTGCCAGCAGTTTAGGACAGCCGACAGATACGCAGTATTTT. This sequence encodes CASSLGQPTDTQYF. This chain uses TRBV12-3 or TRBV12-4 with TRBJ2-3; maybe TRBD1 (5 bases). Trimming stripped 1 base from V and 3 bases from J, with 8 bases between. The CDR3 spans 14 residues.